A selection of T cell receptor beta chains follows, all from one sample in a study of identical twins. TCRdb processed the 5' RACE reads anew with MiXCR; each CDR3 protein has one entry. The sample consists of hundreds of thousands of distinct CDR3 sequences, 7% of them appearing once. The sample was also linked to a second study, of yellow fever vaccine responses in identical twins.

The material sequenced was memory (CD45RO+) T cells sorted from blood. The receptors here all came from a woman younger than 30 in good health. Each CDR3 is given without its conserved first and last residue.

V,CDR3
TRBV24-1,ATQMGISMANSNQPQH
TRBV5-1,ASSLAPTGAGQPQH
TRBV3-1,ASSPTSGENIQY
TRBV20-1,SAVSGMQY
TRBV7-7,AQGGTEAF
TRBV25-1,ASSRETSQETQY
TRBV20-1,SARGWLSNNEQF
TRBV15,ATSTYTSANEQF
TRBV28,ASSLGAMGTQY
TRBV6-4,ASGRTSGSTDTQY
TRBV5-5,ASSPAGQGSGANVLT
TRBV5-1,ASSLTGSTYNEQF
TRBV20-1,SASYTIGFDTQY
TRBV20-1,SASGIGGGELF
TRBV5-1,ASSQGGQAINYGYT
TRBV12-5,ASGLAGTSGRASDEQY
TRBV7-2,ASSRYSYEQY
TRBV5-1,ASSRTGDMETQY
TRBV7-6,ASSLEGQGSSEQF
TRBV7-7,ASSLGGLAGGLDEQF
TRBV9,ASSISGAPYNEQF
TRBV20-1,SARSGLRDTQY
TRBV5-6,ASTWGESHYGYT
TRBV20-1,SAWTSEGYEQY
TRBV25-1,ASSWGFSGNEQF
TRBV6-6,ASTDKYEQY
TRBV28,ASKSGRAVLGETQY
TRBV20-1,SARDFKGGGVDTQY
TRBV7-8,ASSLEQGIGTEAF
TRBV7-8,ASSLVVTGVTPLH
TRBV6-1,ASSARDSSYEQY
TRBV20-1,SASKFRMAGANDIAKNIQY
TRBV28,ASSSHVRGRETQY
TRBV9,ASSVDSGNTIY
TRBV10-1,ASMPDRGNTEAF
TRBV7-8,ASSLGMAKNIQY
TRBV29-1,SGGEAVAEAF
TRBV20-1,SARQGGTEAF
TRBV12-3/TRBV12-4,ASTRAGPMGTEAF
TRBV20-1,SAPPWGSRYNEQF
TRBV2,ASSEANGSPLH
TRBV29-1,SVSRGGLAGASEQF
TRBV6-1,ASSEARDREAF
TRBV7-4,ASSSKRGLAGALNQETQY
TRBV5-1,ASTDGFYGYT
TRBV7-2,ASSNTDQPQH
TRBV10-3,AISEVSLASNTGELF
TRBV29-1,SVEDIWGETQY
TRBV24-1,ATSDLFSGANEQF
TRBV2,ASSVKDSYGYT
TRBV2,ASKQGPGEQF
TRBV3-1,ASSQEDSTDTQY
TRBV2,ASSEWGLAGFEQF